This T cell receptor (beta chain) is from a study of T cell responses to AZD1222 COVID-19 vaccine. V was shortened by 7 bases and J by 4 bases, with 14 bases between the two germline ends. The CDR3 contains 14 residues. CDR1 SGDLS and CDR2 YYNGEE come from the germline V gene. Sequencing was performed with immunoSEQ multiplex PCR; in TCRdb, only in-frame clones are kept and a portion is missing. Counted here are roughly 150,000 clones, around 88% occurring once; the ten biggest clones make up roughly 2%. Study-wide results and limits: Repertoires in all cases were sampled only once the peak T cell response had passed. Two AZD1222 administrations were followed by greater Spike-specific TCR breadth and depth. Baseline serostatus was positive in only five to seven AZD1222 recipients. Reportedly, close to half of spike-specific TCRs are directed against unmutated variant regions.

Note on this clone: The antigen is undetermined.

The input for sequencing was peripheral blood, taken on day 0 of AZD1222 vaccination. This clonotype was obtained from an adult in good health. This chain uses TRBV9 with TRBJ2-2; D gene uncertain. For the CDR3, the DNA is TGTGCCAGCGGATTTGGGTCCGGCACCGGGGAGCTGTTTTTT. Translated: CASGFGSGTGELFF.